The sequence of this T cell receptor (beta chain) was determined in a study of blood T cell repertoires in COVID-19. Study background: Researchers got acute and convalescent COVID-19 samples from the United States, Italy and Spain.

Original handling: Amplified reference gene primers provided the basis for estimating nucleated cell counts. The data were produced by immunoSEQ multiplex PCR, yet TCRdb's version contains in-frame clones alone and is incomplete. V and J calls and clone size come straight from that table; D and trimming were deduced from the DNA. The table records some 260,000 clones, around 90% of them present only once. The sequencing sample was made of peripheral blood. The TCR comes from a middle-aged woman who had recovered from COVID-19.

CDR3 DNA sequence: TGTGCCTACACCCCTCCCCTCCGGAGGGGCACCGGGGAGCTGTTTTTT. Protein sequence: CAYTPPLRRGTGELFF. The chain uses TRBV30 and TRBJ2-2, with D perhaps matching TRBD2 (6 bases). The length of the CDR3 is 16 residues. Germline lookup yields CDR1 GTSNPN and CDR2 SVGIG (reference sequence). V lost 7 bases and J 4 bases, leaving 22 bases between the germline ends.